Below, 21 T cell receptor beta chains from the same sample are listed, as sequenced in a study of control samples from healthy donors and cancer patients (dated by TCRdb to 2018 to 2020). Receptors were amplified or captured by the immunoSEQ multiplex PCR assay. Imported from immuneACCESS, the table was reduced by TCRdb to in-frame sequences with V and J called. These copies leave out some clones; in studies compared against another copy, an unresolved V gene accounts for under half, and the cause of the remainder is not known. For this sample there are roughly 150,000 clones; roughly 90% appear just once. Just under 5% of the sample goes to the ten largest clones. Sequencing used blood. These receptors were obtained from a man aged 30 to 39 in good health.

This chain connects TRBV11-3 to TRBJ2-7; D is perhaps TRBD2 (5 bases). The V and J ends lost 6 bases and 7 bases respectively, with 16 bases between them. This CDR3 comprises 13 residues. The V gene's germline CDR1 is SGHNT and CDR2 YENEEA. The CDR3 DNA is TGTGCCAGCAGATCGAGGGATAGGGAGGAGCAGTACTTC. Translating gives CASRSRDREEQYF.

The chain links TRBV11-3 to TRBJ2-1, with D perhaps TRBD1 (6 bases). Germline CDR1 SGHNT, CDR2 YENEEA. V was clipped by 4 bases and J by 4 bases, with 17 bases between them. The CDR3 has 16 amino acids. CDR3 in DNA: TGTGCCAGCAGCTCCGGACAGAGGGGTATATACAATGAGCAGTTCTTC. This sequence encodes CASSSGQRGIYNEQFF.

This chain links TRBV7-9 with TRBJ2-4, with D perhaps TRBD1 (6 bases). Germline CDR1 SEHNR, CDR2 FQNEAQ (reference sequence). This CDR3 spans 18 amino acids. V gave up 0 bases and J gave up 0 bases, with 15 bases separating them. The DNA for the CDR3 is TGTGCCAGCAGCTTAGCCTCATCAGGGGATCTAGCCAAAAACATTCAGTACTTC. This translates into CASSLASSGDLAKNIQYF.

This rearrangement joins TRBV24-1 to TRBJ2-7, with D unclear. Trimming left V 4 bases short and J 4 bases short, with 19 bases between. The CDR3 sequence is 16 residues long. CDR1 and CDR2 (germline): KGHDR, SFDVKD. The CDR3 sequence: CATSDPMTSPRYEQYF. For the CDR3, the DNA is TGTGCCACCAGTGACCCCATGACCTCCCCTCGTTACGAGCAGTACTTC.

The chain combines TRBV19 with TRBJ1-5; D is uncertain. The CDR3 has 13 amino acids. The germline V gene has CDR1 LNHDA and CDR2 SQIVND (reference sequence). V lost 2 bases, J lost 5 bases, and 7 bases lay in between. CDR3 nucleotide sequence: TGTGCCAGTAGTATAAAGGACGATCAGCCCCAGCATTTT. The encoded protein is CASSIKDDQPQHF.

This clone occurred once. V gene TRBV9 combines with J gene TRBJ2-7, with 10 bases identical to TRBD1. The trim removed 2 bases at V and 5 bases at J, leaving 7 bases unmatched. The germline V gene has CDR1 SGDLS and CDR2 YYNGEE. The length of the CDR3 is 15 residues. CDR3 residues: CASSVGGTGAHEQYF. The CDR3 DNA reads TGTGCCAGCAGCGTTGGGGGGACAGGGGCCCACGAGCAGTACTTC.

The chain carries TRBV6-5 and TRBJ2-7; 8 positions match TRBD2. CDR1 and CDR2 (germline): MNHEY, SVGAGI. Germline trimming cut 6 bases from V and 0 bases from J; bases unmatched to any gene: 7. The CDR3 is 15 residues long. CDR3 sequence (DNA): TGTGCCAGCAGCCTACTAGCGGATAGCTCCTACGAGCAGTACTTC. It encodes CASSLLADSSYEQYF.

This chain connects TRBV24-1 to TRBJ2-5; no reliable D call. The CDR3 loop spans 12 amino acids. CDR1 and CDR2 from the germline V gene are KGHDR and SFDVKD. V shed 9 bases and J shed 6 bases, with 13 bases lying between them. DNA of the CDR3: TGTGCCACCGGGAACGGCATGCAGACCCAGTACTTC. Amino acids: CATGNGMQTQYF.

CDR3 in amino acids: CAWSVLSRGNIQYF. In nucleotides, the CDR3 is TGTGCCTGGAGTGTCTTGTCGAGGGGAAACATTCAGTACTTC. The V gene is TRBV30, the J gene TRBJ2-4; perhaps D is TRBD1 or TRBD2 (5 bases each). The CDR3 is 14 amino acids. Trimming removed 0 bases at V and 6 bases at J, with 12 bases between. Germline V gene data show CDR1 as GTSNPN and CDR2 as SVGIG (reference sequence).

This clone appeared a single time. The gene calls are TRBV11-1 and TRBJ1-3; no clear D. From germline, CDR1 is SGHAT and CDR2 FQDESV (reference sequence). V gave up 2 bases and J gave up 2 bases, with 4 bases separating them. The CDR3 has 13 residues. CDR3 amino acids: CASSLNPGNTIYF. The CDR3 nucleotides are TGTGCCAGCAGCTTAAACCCTGGAAACACCATATATTTT.

V is TRBV4-3 and J is TRBJ2-7; 11 bases are shared with TRBD1. CDR1 and CDR2 (germline): LGHNA, YSLEER. The V and J ends lost 4 bases and 9 bases, in that order; junction bases with no gene match: 5. The length of the CDR3 is 13 residues. Here the CDR3 reads CASSPGTGGRQYF. In DNA form, the CDR3 reads TGCGCCAGCAGCCCGGGGACAGGGGGGAGGCAGTACTTC.

The CDR3 region has the DNA TGTGCCAGTAGTATCGCTGTCCAAAAACAGCCCCAGCATTTT. Its protein is CASSIAVQKQPQHF. The rearrangement links TRBV19 to TRBJ1-5, with D uncertain. Trimming stripped 3 bases from V and 7 bases from J, with 13 bases between. The CDR3 covers 14 residues. Germline-derived CDR1 and CDR2 are LNHDA and SQIVND (reference sequence).

The rearrangement joins TRBV7-9 to TRBJ1-1; D not resolved. Germline V gene sequence: CDR1 SEHNR, CDR2 FQNEAQ (reference sequence). CDR3 length: 11 residues. V lost 7 bases and J lost 3, with 6 bases in between. The CDR3 DNA is TGTGCCAGCACGGCGGACACTGAAGCTTTCTTT. It is translated as CASTADTEAFF. The entire variable domain, with the rest obtained from reference TRBV7-9 and TRBJ1-1, is as follows: DTGVSQNPRHKITKRGQNVTFRCDPISEHNRLYWYRQTLGQGPEFLTYFQNEAQLEKSRLLSDRFSAERPKGSFSTLEIQRTEQGDSAMYLCASTADTEAFFGQGTRLTVV.

In its sample, this clone was seen once. The V gene is TRBV6-2 or TRBV6-3, the J gene TRBJ1-6, with D hard to call. Germline loops: CDR1 MNHEY, CDR2 SVGEGT. The CDR3 extends over 14 amino acids. V lost 4 bases and J lost 3, with 7 bases in between. CDR3 amino acids: CASSFGNYNSPLHF. The CDR3 region has the DNA TGTGCCAGCAGTTTTGGTAACTATAATTCACCCCTCCACTTT.

The V and J genes are TRBV7-2 and TRBJ2-7; 11 bases are shared with TRBD2. V lost 4 bases and J lost 4; bases outside the gene matches: 3. This CDR3 contains 14 residues. In germline, CDR1 is SGHTA, CDR2 FQGNSA. DNA for the CDR3: TGTGCCAGCAGCTCACTAGCGGGAGTATACGAGCAGTACTTC. This codes for CASSSLAGVYEQYF.

This sequence joins TRBV7-2 and TRBJ2-3; D perhaps matches TRBD2 (6 bases). The CDR3 sequence is 16 residues long. Germline V gene lookup returns CDR1 SGHTA and CDR2 FQGNSA. V dropped 5 bases and J dropped 3 bases, with 18 bases sitting between them. CDR3 bases: TGTGCCAGCAGCCCAGGCTTTGGCGGGGCTACAGATACGCAGTATTTT. Amino acids: CASSPGFGGATDTQYF. The whole variable domain, remainder taken from reference TRBV7-2 and TRBJ2-3, is GAGVSQSPSNKVTEKGKDVELRCDPISGHTALYWYRQSLGQGLEFLIYFQGNSAPDKSGLPSDRFSAERTGGSVSTLTIQRTQQEDSAVYLCASSPGFGGATDTQYFGPGTRLTVL.

The chain has TRBV6-5 and TRBJ2-5; 7 bases agree with TRBD1. There are 15 residues in the CDR3. In germline, CDR1 is MNHEY, CDR2 SVGAGI. V lost 7 bases to trimming and J lost 7 bases; unmatched junction nucleotides: 15. The CDR3 DNA reads as TGTGCCAGCACAGAGGGGGCCGGCGGCGTGGGGACCCAGTACTTC. Its protein product is CASTEGAGGVGTQYF.

This chain's CDR3 is CASRAIGSAYEQYF. In nucleotides, the CDR3 is TGTGCCAGCAGGGCCATCGGGAGTGCCTACGAGCAGTACTTC. V usage is TRBV6-5 and J usage is TRBJ2-7, with D maybe TRBD2 (6 bases). Trimming took off 6 bases at V and 2 bases at J, with 14 bases between the two ends. Germline lookup yields CDR1 MNHEY and CDR2 SVGAGI. The CDR3 length is 14 residues.

V gene TRBV6-2 or TRBV6-3 combines with J gene TRBJ2-5; TRBD2 aligns across 12 bases. The germline gives CDR1 MNHEY, CDR2 SVGEGT. The trim removed 0 bases at V and 5 bases at J, leaving 13 bases unmatched. This CDR3 is built from 19 residues. CDR3: CASSYSTASGGADRETQYF. Written as DNA, the CDR3 is TGTGCCAGCAGTTACTCGACGGCTAGCGGGGGGGCCGATCGGGAGACCCAGTACTTC.

The V and J genes are TRBV29-1 and TRBJ1-2, with TRBD1 matching over 7 bases. Trimming cost V 1 base and J 0 bases; bases outside gene matches: 5. From germline, CDR1 is SQVTM and CDR2 ANQGSEA. The CDR3 is 15 amino acids. CDR3 residues: CSVEARDRANYGYTF. CDR3 DNA sequence: TGCAGCGTTGAAGCCCGGGACAGAGCTAACTATGGCTACACCTTC.

This sequence joins TRBV5-5 and TRBJ2-7, with no clear D. The CDR3 consists of 14 residues. Trimming removed 1 base from V and 3 bases from J, with 11 bases in between. Germline V gives CDR1 SGHKS, CDR2 YYEKEE (reference sequence). CDR3 DNA: TGTGCCAGCAGCTTGCCGACCCTTCACTACGAGCAGTACTTC. Its translation is CASSLPTLHYEQYF.